This TCR beta chain was found in a study of T cell changes during pregnancy in multiple sclerosis. Clones were read by immunoSEQ multiplex PCR, and TCRdb kept only the in-frame ones, dropping some. Of approximately 74,000 clones listed, about nine tenths are singletons. The germline CDR1 and CDR2 sequences are SGHRS and YFSETQ. Trimming at V came to 3 bases and at J to 1 base, leaving 13 bases not matched to a gene. This CDR3 is built from 19 residues. This TCR came from a female donor with multiple sclerosis, enrolled in a pregnancy study. Sequenced here: peripheral blood, sampled before pregnancy. V usage is TRBV5-1 and J usage is TRBJ1-4, with 9 positions matching TRBD1. The CDR3 DNA reads as TGCGCCAGCAGCTGGAGCACCTTCGGGACAGGGCGAACTAATGAAAAACTGTTTTTT. Its protein product is CASSWSTFGTGRTNEKLFF.